A selection of T cell receptor beta chains follows, all from one sample in a study of blood T cell repertoires in COVID-19. The method was immunoSEQ multiplex PCR; TCRdb's version includes in-frame clones alone and lacks a portion of them. The top ten hold about 4.8% of the sample, which has roughly 250,000 clones, roughly 80% seen once. The sample was peripheral blood. These receptors originate from a woman aged 70-85 years with acute or convalescent COVID-19. CDR3s include the opening cysteine and the closing phenylalanine or tryptophan. A D gene is named only where the DNA matches it firmly. The listing skips clone size in some rows; elsewhere it reads once, few, many or a size class.

D: -; J: TRBJ2-1; V: TRBV7-9; size: -; DNA: TGTGCCAGCAGCTTACAGGGGACCCTCGACAATGAGCAGTTCTTC; CDR3: CASSLQGTLDNEQFF
D: TRBD1; J: TRBJ2-7; V: TRBV2; size: -; DNA: TGTGCCAGCAGCCCACCGACAGGGGTTACCTACGAGCAGTACTTC; CDR3: CASSPPTGVTYEQYF
D: TRBD2; J: TRBJ2-1; V: TRBV4-1; size: few; DNA: TGCGCCAGCAGCCTCGGGACTAGCGGGGGGCTAGGTGAGCAGTTCTTC; CDR3: CASSLGTSGGLGEQFF
D: -; J: TRBJ1-5; V: TRBV6-1; size: -; DNA: TGTGCCAGCAGTGAACAGGGTTCGAATCAGCCCCAGCATTTT; CDR3: CASSEQGSNQPQHF
D: TRBD1; J: TRBJ2-4; V: TRBV2; size: -; DNA: TGTGCCAGTGGACAGGGGGCGGCCAAAAACATTCAGTACTTC; CDR3: CASGQGAAKNIQYF
D: -; J: TRBJ2-7; V: TRBV12-5; size: few; DNA: TGTGCTAGTGGTTTGGTACAGGACCTCTATAACGAGCAGTACTTC; CDR3: CASGLVQDLYNEQYF
D: -; J: TRBJ2-7; V: TRBV30; size: -; DNA: TGTGCCTGGAGTGCCTCGGACGGGATAAAGTACTTC; CDR3: CAWSASDGIKYF
D: TRBD1; J: TRBJ2-7; V: TRBV7-9; size: -; DNA: TGTGCCAGCAGCTTAGTACAGGGGAATAACGAGCAGTACTTC; CDR3: CASSLVQGNNEQYF
D: -; J: TRBJ2-1; V: TRBV5-1; size: -; DNA: TGCGCCAGCAGCTTGGGTGACAGACCGCACAATGAGCAGTTCTTC; CDR3: CASSLGDRPHNEQFF
D: -; J: TRBJ2-1; V: TRBV29-1; size: -; DNA: TGCAGCGCATGGACAGTCAGCTCCTACAATGAGCAGTTCTTC; CDR3: CSAWTVSSYNEQFF
D: -; J: TRBJ2-5; V: TRBV9; size: -; DNA: TGTGCCAGCAGCGCAGGACAGCTCCAAGAGACCCAGTACTTC; CDR3: CASSAGQLQETQYF
D: TRBD1; J: TRBJ2-2; V: TRBV2; size: once; DNA: TGTGCCAGCAGTGTTACAGGGACAGGGAACACCGGGGAGCTGTTTTTT; CDR3: CASSVTGTGNTGELFF
D: TRBD1; J: TRBJ1-2; V: TRBV25-1; size: few; DNA: TGTGCCAGCAGTGCCCAGATGGACAGGGGGCTCTCCTTC; CDR3: CASSAQMDRGLSF
D: TRBD1; J: TRBJ1-4; V: TRBV7-2; size: -; DNA: TGTGCCAGCAGCTGGACAGGGACTGCAACTAATGAAAAACTGTTTTTT; CDR3: CASSWTGTATNEKLFF
D: -; J: TRBJ1-2; V: TRBV30; size: -; DNA: TGTGCCTGGAGTCCCGGGACATTCTATGGCTACACCTTC; CDR3: CAWSPGTFYGYTF
D: -; J: TRBJ1-2; V: TRBV6-5; size: -; DNA: TGTGCCAGCAGTTACTCTCGACAGACTTACTATGGCTACACCTTC; CDR3: CASSYSRQTYYGYTF
D: -; J: TRBJ1-6; V: TRBV5-1; size: -; DNA: TGCGCCAGCAGCTTGGGGCAGGATTATTCACCCCTCCACTTT; CDR3: CASSLGQDYSPLHF
D: -; J: TRBJ2-1; V: TRBV3-1/TRBV3-2; size: -; DNA: TGTGCCAGCAGCCAAGTAACTAGTCCATCCAATGAGCAGTTCTTC; CDR3: CASSQVTSPSNEQFF
D: TRBD1; J: TRBJ2-7; V: TRBV7-2; size: -; DNA: TGTGCCAGCAGCGGACAGGGAAACGGGTCTCCCGCCGAGCAGTACTTC; CDR3: CASSGQGNGSPAEQYF
D: -; J: TRBJ2-7; V: TRBV5-1; size: -; DNA: TGCGCCAGCAGCTTAGGCAGGGCTACGGTGTACGAGCAGTACTTC; CDR3: CASSLGRATVYEQYF
D: TRBD1; J: TRBJ1-4; V: TRBV15; size: -; DNA: TGTGCCACCAGCAGCGACGGGACAGTTCAAACTAATGAAAAACTGTTTTTT; CDR3: CATSSDGTVQTNEKLFF
D: -; J: TRBJ1-2; V: TRBV18; size: -; DNA: TGTGCCAGCTCACCAGGACATACGTCCTATGGCTACACCTTC; CDR3: CASSPGHTSYGYTF
D: TRBD1; J: TRBJ1-4; V: TRBV3-1/TRBV3-2; size: -; DNA: TGTGCCAGCAGCCAGAGGACAGGGCTACGTGAAAAACTGTTTTTT; CDR3: CASSQRTGLREKLFF
D: TRBD1; J: TRBJ2-2; V: TRBV5-1; size: -; DNA: TGCGCCAGCAGCGTTGGACAGGGGGCAAGGAACACCGGGGAGCTGTTTTTT; CDR3: CASSVGQGARNTGELFF
D: TRBD1; J: TRBJ1-4; V: TRBV19; size: -; DNA: TGTGCCAGTAGTATGGGGACAGGGACAACTAATGAAAAACTGTTTTTT; CDR3: CASSMGTGTTNEKLFF
D: -; J: TRBJ2-1; V: TRBV6-6; size: -; DNA: TGTGCCAGCAGTTACTCTTCAGGGCCTTCCTACAATGAGCAGTTCTTC; CDR3: CASSYSSGPSYNEQFF
D: -; J: TRBJ1-1; V: TRBV5-1; size: -; DNA: TGCGCCAGCAGCTTAGACGGGGGGGACACTGAAGCTTTCTTT; CDR3: CASSLDGGDTEAFF
D: -; J: TRBJ1-3; V: TRBV12-3/TRBV12-4; size: -; DNA: TGTGCCAGCCGTCGCAGGTCTGGAAACACCATATATTTT; CDR3: CASRRRSGNTIYF
D: TRBD1; J: TRBJ2-3; V: TRBV29-1; size: -; DNA: TGCAGCGTTGATGGAGACAGGGGCGGACAAACAGATACGCAGTATTTT; CDR3: CSVDGDRGGQTDTQYF
D: TRBD1; J: TRBJ1-5; V: TRBV19; size: -; DNA: TGTGCCAGTAGTATAGGACCTCTGGACAGGGTTCAGCCCCAGCATTTT; CDR3: CASSIGPLDRVQPQHF
D: TRBD1; J: TRBJ2-3; V: TRBV6-2/TRBV6-3; size: -; DNA: TGTGCCAGCAGTCGGGACAGGGTAAAGGGCAGTACGCAGTATTTT; CDR3: CASSRDRVKGSTQYF
D: TRBD1; J: TRBJ2-7; V: TRBV27; size: -; DNA: TGTGCCAGCAGTACCCGACAGGGGGCCTACGAGCAGTACTTC; CDR3: CASSTRQGAYEQYF
D: TRBD1; J: TRBJ1-5; V: TRBV6-2/TRBV6-3; size: -; DNA: TGTGCCAGCAGCTTTCTCAGGGGGAATCAGCCCCAGCATTTT; CDR3: CASSFLRGNQPQHF
D: TRBD2; J: TRBJ2-3; V: TRBV29-1; size: -; DNA: TGCAGCGTTGCCCAGCGGGGGAGCACAGATACGCAGTATTTT; CDR3: CSVAQRGSTDTQYF
D: TRBD1; J: TRBJ1-5; V: TRBV10-3; size: -; DNA: TGTGCCACCGAGGGACAGCTTAGCAATCAGCCCCAGCATTTT; CDR3: CATEGQLSNQPQHF
D: -; J: TRBJ1-3; V: TRBV7-2; size: -; DNA: TGTGCCAGCAGCTTACACGCAGGGCTCTCTGGAAACACCATATATTTT; CDR3: CASSLHAGLSGNTIYF
D: TRBD1; J: TRBJ2-7; V: TRBV7-6; size: -; DNA: TGTGCCAGCAGCCCGAGAGGGGGCGCAGCCTTCTTC; CDR3: CASSPRGGAAFF
D: -; J: TRBJ2-7; V: TRBV9; size: -; DNA: TGTGCCAGCAGCGAGGGCCAGGGCCCACACTACGAGCAGTACTTC; CDR3: CASSEGQGPHYEQYF
D: TRBD2; J: TRBJ2-1; V: TRBV6-5; size: few; DNA: TGTGCCAGCAGGAGAGCGGGGAGCTACAATGAGCAGTTCTTC; CDR3: CASRRAGSYNEQFF
D: -; J: TRBJ2-4; V: TRBV7-2; size: few; DNA: TGTGCCAGCAGCTTAGCGCTAGGCAGCTTGCTGGCCAAAAACATTCAGTACTTC; CDR3: CASSLALGSLLAKNIQYF
D: -; J: TRBJ1-1; V: TRBV5-1; size: few; DNA: TGCGCCAGCAGCTTGTGGGCAGGGATGAACACTGAAGCTTTCTTT; CDR3: CASSLWAGMNTEAFF
D: -; J: TRBJ1-1; V: TRBV14; size: once; DNA: TGTGCCAGCAGCCGAGGTGGGACTGAAGCTTTCTTT; CDR3: CASSRGGTEAFF
D: TRBD1; J: TRBJ2-7; V: TRBV28; size: -; DNA: TGTGCCAGCAGCTCTCCGGGACAGGGGGCAGAAGAGCAGTACTTC; CDR3: CASSSPGQGAEEQYF
D: -; J: TRBJ2-1; V: TRBV28; size: -; DNA: TGTGCCAGCAGTTTGGGGCAGGGCAAGAATGAGCAGTTCTTC; CDR3: CASSLGQGKNEQFF
D: -; J: TRBJ2-7; V: TRBV3-1/TRBV3-2; size: -; DNA: TGTGCCAGCAGCCAGGTAGGGGTGGGATACGAGCAGTACTTC; CDR3: CASSQVGVGYEQYF
D: -; J: TRBJ2-3; V: TRBV5-4; size: -; DNA: TGTGCCAGCAGCCCAGGGGTCTCCACAGATACGCAGTATTTT; CDR3: CASSPGVSTDTQYF
D: -; J: TRBJ1-1; V: TRBV2; size: -; DNA: TGTGCCAGCAGTGAATTTGGGGGCGGCACTGAAGCTTTCTTT; CDR3: CASSEFGGGTEAFF
D: TRBD2; J: TRBJ2-2; V: TRBV7-2; size: -; DNA: TGTGCCGTCAGTAGCGGGACGAACACCGGGGAGCTGTTTTTT; CDR3: CAVSSGTNTGELFF
D: -; J: TRBJ2-7; V: TRBV28; size: -; DNA: TGTGCCAGCAGTCCCCCCCCCAGGCCGTACGAGCAGTACTTC; CDR3: CASSPPPRPYEQYF
D: TRBD1; J: TRBJ2-7; V: TRBV19; size: once; DNA: TGTGCCAGTAGCCGGACAGGGGGAAGGTACGAGCAGTACTTC; CDR3: CASSRTGGRYEQYF
D: -; J: TRBJ2-3; V: TRBV4-3; size: -; DNA: TGCGCCAGCAGCCAAGCCCTCGGGGGAGATACGCAGTATTTT; CDR3: CASSQALGGDTQYF
D: -; J: TRBJ2-7; V: TRBV4-3; size: few; DNA: TGCGCCAGCAGCCAAAATAGGGACTCCTTCTACGAGCAGTACTTC; CDR3: CASSQNRDSFYEQYF
D: -; J: TRBJ1-5; V: TRBV5-8; size: -; DNA: TGTGCCAGCAGCTTGGGTACAGGGCGGAATCAGCCCCAGCATTTT; CDR3: CASSLGTGRNQPQHF
D: -; J: TRBJ1-2; V: TRBV9; size: -; DNA: TGTGCCAGCAGCCCCGGAGGGAGAGGGGCTGGTGGCTACACCTTC; CDR3: CASSPGGRGAGGYTF